This T cell receptor (beta chain) was profiled in a study of vaccination and CD4 T cells after COVID-19. This sample's treatment: roughly nine-day PBMC culture with coronavirus spike peptide pools or control peptides (ViraFEST assay). ViraFEST relied on peptide pools to expand antigen-specific T cells; the TCRs were sequenced afterward. There were positive PCR dates ranging from March to December 2020, all predating US Alpha, Beta and Delta variants. Germline CDR1 is SGHTA and CDR2 is FQGTGA. This CDR3 has 15 amino acids. Trimming pared 3 bases from V and 6 bases from J, leaving 16 bases between. This clonotype appeared a few times. What it recognizes is unknown. Broader study findings: Convalescent patients' clones that were vaccine-specific were spike mono-reactive in 304 of 307 cases.

The Oncomine TCR Beta short-read assay generated sequence data from the DNA of cultured CD4+ T cells. Investigators isolated genomic DNA from cultured CD4+ T cells. MiXCR, run by TCRdb on the PCR reads, gives a single entry per CDR3 protein. Counted here are about 18,000 distinct CDR3 sequences, 40% to 65% occurring once; the ten biggest clones make up approximately 17%. This chain connects TRBV7-3 to TRBJ2-3; D is ambiguous. The sequencing here drew on CD4+ T cells from blood, cultured in vitro, taken before SARS-CoV-2 vaccination. This receptor was identified in a human donor who had recovered from COVID-19. CDR3: CASSFDSRTLDTQYF. The CDR3 DNA follows: TGTGCCAGCAGCTTCGACTCGCGAACCCTCGATACGCAGTATTTT.